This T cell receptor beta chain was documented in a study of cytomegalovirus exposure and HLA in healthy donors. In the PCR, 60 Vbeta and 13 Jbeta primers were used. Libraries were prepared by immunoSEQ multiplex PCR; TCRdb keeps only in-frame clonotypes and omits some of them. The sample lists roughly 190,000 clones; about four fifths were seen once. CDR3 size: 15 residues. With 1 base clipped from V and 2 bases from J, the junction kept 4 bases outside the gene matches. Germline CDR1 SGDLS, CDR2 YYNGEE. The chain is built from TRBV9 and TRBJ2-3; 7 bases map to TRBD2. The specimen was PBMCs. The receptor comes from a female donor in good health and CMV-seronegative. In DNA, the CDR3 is TGTGCCAGCAGCGTACTTGCGGGGGTCACAGATACGCAGTATTTT. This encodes CASSVLAGVTDTQYF.